This T cell receptor (beta chain) was sequenced for a study of cytomegalovirus exposure and HLA in healthy donors. Across the study: Earlier results showed 120 million or so unique TCR beta sequences derived from roughly 180 million T cells. Study-wide results and limits: The authors enumerated roughly 160 TCR beta chains as linked to cytomegalovirus.

Primers for the PCR totalled 60 Vbeta and 13 Jbeta. In the original analysis: The authors later counted about 80 million unique TCR beta chains, 9.5 million to 11 million of them shared. Generated by immunoSEQ multiplex PCR, the TCRdb table keeps only in-frame clones and is missing some. The D gene and trimming were derived from the DNA, and the V and J assignments and clone size from that table. Here the sample table reports 200,000 or so clones. Germline lookup yields CDR1 GTSNPN and CDR2 SVGIG (reference sequence). V was clipped by 4 bases and J by 4 bases, with 16 bases between them. This CDR3 is 14 amino acids long. A note on this clone: The antigen remains unidentified.

This sequence joins TRBV30 and TRBJ1-2, with D maybe TRBD1 (5 bases). This sequence originates from a boy under 18 in good health and CMV-seronegative. Sequencing was performed on PBMCs. The CDR3 here is CAWINQGAAYGYTF. The CDR3 nucleotides read TGTGCCTGGATAAATCAAGGGGCAGCCTATGGCTACACCTTC.